What follows describes a single TCR beta chain. The antigen it recognizes is unknown. Base qualities are not provided; no much larger clone lies one nucleotide away. The data derive from a study of control samples from healthy donors and cancer patients (dated by TCRdb to 2018 to 2021). Based on the germline V gene (reference sequence), the CDR1 and CDR2 sequences are SEHNR and FQNEAQ. From cysteine to phenylalanine, the CDR3 is 12 amino acids long. Left in the record is the CDR3 DNA by itself, 36 bases read in frame from the first base. V lost 1 base and J lost 5 bases; the stretch between them is 6 bases long. Library method: the immunoSEQ multiplex PCR assay. TCRdb mirrors the immuneACCESS table, restricted to in-frame sequences. Some clones are absent from its copies; in checked studies, under half trace to an unresolved V gene, and the reason for the others is unknown. This sample has some 19,000 clones in its table, and around four fifths of those were observed once. The biggest ten clones account for 20% to 25% of the sample.

Sequences were obtained from PBMCs. The chain couples TRBV7-9 to TRBJ2-7, with the D gene call left open. The TCR sequence derives from a man aged 55-75 years with colorectal cancer. The DNA sequence reads TGTGCCAGCAGCTTAGTAACAGACGAGCAGTACTTC. Its protein is CASSLVTDEQYF. With the portions outside the CDR3 filled from the reference TRBV7-9 and TRBJ2-7 genes, the complete variable region becomes DTGVSQNPRHKITKRGQNVTFRCDPISEHNRLYWYRQTLGQGPEFLTYFQNEAQLEKSRLLSDRFSAERPKGSFSTLEIQRTEQGDSAMYLCASSLVTDEQYFGPGTRLTVT.